This TCR beta chain was sequenced during a study of Graves' ophthalmopathy and Graves' hyperthyroidism. Clinicians diagnosed using symptoms, serum thyroxine, TRAb, thyroid ultrasound and orbital computed tomography. Transcripts of RNA were the source for amplifying TCR beta CDR3 regions. After a first-round RT-PCR with HTBI primers, a second-round multiplex PCR was run. TCRdb called the multiplex PCR reads again in MiXCR, with one record for every CDR3 protein. This table has a few hundred thousand distinct CDR3 sequences, roughly a sixth appearing once. The CDR3 is 16 residues long. Germline CDR1 is DFQATT and CDR2 is SNEGSKA (reference sequence). This clonotype has a count of ten or more. Germline is not matched at one junction end, which may reflect a read error.

The sample taken for sequencing was peripheral blood. The V and J genes are TRBV20-1 and TRBJ1-5, with D maybe TRBD1 (5 bases). The clonotype was recovered from an adult woman with stable Graves' hyperthyroidism. CDR3 loop: CSASRTSHYSNQPQHF. DNA for the CDR3: TGCAGCGCTAGCCGGACAAGTCACTATAGCAATCAGCCCCAGCATTTT.